A single sample is the source of the 5 T cell receptor beta chains below, sequenced in a study of T cell responses to AZD1222 COVID-19 vaccine. The data were produced by immunoSEQ multiplex PCR, yet TCRdb's version contains in-frame clones alone and is incomplete. The sample includes some 180,000 clones, roughly 94% of them seen just once. The material sequenced was peripheral blood, taken 28 days after the second AZD1222 dose. Receptors were obtained from an adult who received the AZD1222 COVID-19 vaccine.

The chain couples TRBV5-1 to TRBJ2-7; D is unresolved. The germline gives CDR1 SGHRS, CDR2 YFSETQ. The length of the CDR3 is 16 residues. Trimming shortened V by 0 bases and J by 1 base, and 14 bases separated the two germline ends. CDR3 sequence: CASSLGVRVTSYEQYF. CDR3 in DNA: TGCGCCAGCAGCTTGGGGGTCAGAGTAACTTCCTACGAGCAGTACTTC.

V usage is TRBV12-3 or TRBV12-4 and J usage is TRBJ1-5; D is uncertain. Between the trimmed V and J ends, which lost 0 bases and 9 bases, there was a span of 6 bases. The length of the CDR3 is 12 residues. CDR3 residues: CASSLAIGPQHF. DNA of the CDR3: TGTGCCAGCAGTTTAGCGATCGGGCCCCAGCATTTT.

DNA of the CDR3: TGTGCCTGGAGTGTATCACAGTCCTACGAGCAGTACTTC. The encoded protein is CAWSVSQSYEQYF. This sequence joins TRBV30 and TRBJ2-7; no clear D gene. The V and J ends lost 0 bases and 1 base respectively, with 7 bases between them. Germline values: CDR1 GTSNPN, CDR2 SVGIG (reference sequence). The CDR3 runs 13 residues.

This chain connects TRBV5-1 to TRBJ2-5; TRBD2 matches at 7 bases. Germline V gene lookup returns CDR1 SGHRS and CDR2 YFSETQ. The V gene end was trimmed by 0 bases and the J gene end by 5 bases; junction bases not matched to a gene: 7. The CDR3 has 15 amino acids. DNA for the CDR3: TGCGCCAGCAGCTTGGGTGCGGGAGAGGGGGAGACCCAGTACTTC. This translates into CASSLGAGEGETQYF.

The rearrangement joins TRBV11-2 to TRBJ2-2; tentatively, D is TRBD1 or TRBD2 (6 bases each). V was pared by 4 bases and J by 6 bases, with 18 bases between. The length of the CDR3 is 16 residues. In germline, CDR1 is SGHAT, CDR2 FQNNGV. CDR3 residues: CASSSLPGASAGELFF. The CDR3, as DNA: TGTGCCAGCAGCTCTTTGCCGGGGGCGTCTGCCGGGGAGCTGTTTTTT. Full variable domain (outside the CDR3, taken from reference TRBV11-2 and TRBJ2-2): EAGVAQSPRYKIIEKRQSVAFWCNPISGHATLYWYQQILGQGPKLLIQFQNNGVVDDSQLPKDRFSAERLKGVDSTLKIQPAKLEDSAVYLCASSSLPGASAGELFFGEGSRLTVL.